The 22 T cell receptor beta chains presented below share a single source sample, sequenced in a study of blood T cell repertoires in COVID-19. Using immunoSEQ multiplex PCR, the repertoire was profiled, and TCRdb retains in-frame clones only, with some absent. Of some 53,000 clones detected, nearly 90% appear once; the ten largest clones hold approximately 4.9%. The sequenced sample was peripheral blood. The receptor source for this set is a man between 60 and 75 years old with active COVID-19.

This chain links TRBV5-4 with TRBJ2-5, with D perhaps TRBD2 (6 bases). This CDR3 has 13 residues. V lost 4 bases to trimming and J lost 3 bases, with 10 bases between them. Germline CDR1 reads SGHNT; CDR2 reads YYREEE (reference sequence). The CDR3 here is CASSIGGKETQYF. CDR3 sequence (DNA): TGTGCCAGCAGCATCGGGGGAAAAGAGACCCAGTACTTC.

This clone has a single count. V usage is TRBV5-1 and J usage is TRBJ1-2; D might be TRBD1 (6 bases). This CDR3 is built from 12 residues. Per germline, CDR1 SGHRS and CDR2 YFSETQ. Trimming took off 0 bases at V and 7 bases at J, with 7 bases between the two ends. CDR3 protein: CASSLEGGGYTF. The CDR3 DNA reads TGCGCCAGCAGCTTGGAAGGGGGTGGCTACACCTTC.

The V and J genes are TRBV28 and TRBJ2-3; no definite D call. V lost 2 bases to trimming and J lost 5 bases, with 11 bases between them. The CDR3 length is 14 residues. Germline V gene data show CDR1 as MDHEN and CDR2 as SYDVKM. The CDR3: CASSLRLGEDTQYF. In nucleotides, the CDR3 is TGTGCCAGCAGTTTAAGACTTGGCGAAGATACGCAGTATTTT.

V is TRBV5-4 and J is TRBJ2-5; possible D gene TRBD2, 5 bases. Per germline, CDR1 SGHNT and CDR2 YYREEE (reference sequence). This CDR3 is 16 amino acids long. V lost 4 bases to trimming and J lost 5 bases, with 21 bases between them. The CDR3 is CASSPGVKGSGETQYF. CDR3 in DNA: TGTGCCAGCAGCCCCGGGGTCAAGGGCTCGGGGGAGACCCAGTACTTC.

The chain links TRBV7-6 to TRBJ2-6; D may be TRBD2 (5 bases). V was shortened by 1 base and J by 6 bases, with 13 bases between the two germline ends. Germline CDR1 reads SGHVS; CDR2 reads FNYEAQ. The CDR3 extends over 16 amino acids. CDR3 nucleotides: TGTGCCAGCAGCTTAGATTACAAGCGGCAGGCCAACGTCCTGACTTTC. Amino acids: CASSLDYKRQANVLTF.

The CDR3 DNA follows: TGTGCCATCAGTGAAACAGGGGGCAATCAGCCCCAGCATTTT. Translated, it gives CAISETGGNQPQHF. V gene TRBV10-3 combines with J gene TRBJ1-5; 7 bases are shared with TRBD1. Per the germline V gene, CDR1 is ENHRY and CDR2 is SYGVKD. The trim removed 3 bases at V and 2 bases at J, leaving 1 base unmatched. The CDR3 runs 14 residues.

V is TRBV7-9 and J is TRBJ2-3, with 9 bases fitting TRBD2. Germline V lookup: CDR1 SEHNR, CDR2 FQNEAQ (reference sequence). The CDR3 has 18 residues. After removal of 0 bases from V and 0 bases from J, the junction contained 7 bases not matched to a gene. The CDR3 DNA follows: TGTGCCAGCAGCTTAGCGTGGCTAGCGGGGTGGAGCACAGATACGCAGTATTTT. It yields the protein CASSLAWLAGWSTDTQYF.

V is TRBV14 and J is TRBJ1-2; 7 bases line up with TRBD1. The CDR3 spans 15 residues. The junction had 9 bases not matched to a gene; V was cut back by 4 bases and J by 4 bases. Germline CDR1 reads SGHDN; CDR2 reads FVKESK. The CDR3: CASSPRQGLPYGYTF. Written as DNA, the CDR3 is TGTGCCAGCAGCCCGAGACAGGGTCTTCCCTATGGCTACACCTTC. The variable domain in full, completed from reference TRBV14 and TRBJ1-2, reads EAGVTQFPSHSVIEKGQTVTLRCDPISGHDNLYWYRRVMGKEIKFLLHFVKESKQDESGMPNNRFLAERTGGTYSTLKVQPAELEDSGVYFCASSPRQGLPYGYTFGSGTRLTVV.

The chain carries TRBV5-6 and TRBJ1-6, with D perhaps matching TRBD1 (6 bases). Germline-derived CDR1 and CDR2 are SGHDT and YYEEEE. The V and J ends lost 0 bases and 9 bases respectively, with 10 bases between them. The CDR3 spans 14 residues. The CDR3 bases are TGTGCCAGCAGCTTGGAGGGGGTACGTTCACCCCTCCACTTT. Translation: CASSLEGVRSPLHF.

The chain employs TRBV18 and TRBJ2-5; maybe TRBD1 (6 bases). Germline CDR1 KGHSH, CDR2 LQKENI. This CDR3 comprises 14 residues. With 2 bases removed from V and 1 base from J, the gap between germline ends came to 8 bases. The CDR3 loop reads CASSPAGVQETQYF. The DNA of the CDR3 is TGTGCCAGCTCACCAGCAGGGGTCCAAGAGACCCAGTACTTC.

This rearrangement joins TRBV19 to TRBJ1-1, with D possibly matching TRBD1 (5 bases). The CDR3 runs 13 residues. Germline V gene data show CDR1 as LNHDA and CDR2 as SQIVND (reference sequence). V dropped 9 bases and J dropped 0 bases, with 11 bases sitting between them. DNA for the CDR3: TGTGCCAGCCGACAGAGTTTGAACACTGAAGCTTTCTTT. The encoded protein is CASRQSLNTEAFF. The complete variable domain, with remaining parts taken from reference TRBV19 and TRBJ1-1, reads DGGITQSPKYLFRKEGQNVTLSCEQNLNHDAMYWYRQDPGQGLRLIYYSQIVNDFQKGDIAEGYSVSREKKESFPLTVTSAQKNPTAFYLCASRQSLNTEAFFGQGTRLTVV.

This chain joins TRBV7-8 and TRBJ2-7; D not resolved. The germline V gene encodes CDR1 SGHVS and CDR2 FQNEAQ. The CDR3 consists of 15 residues. Trimming took 1 base from V and 2 from J, leaving 12 bases between them. This CDR3 reads CASSLDLWQTYEQYF. The CDR3 nucleotides read TGTGCCAGCAGCTTAGATTTGTGGCAGACCTACGAGCAGTACTTC.

The V call is TRBV6-2 or TRBV6-3, the J call TRBJ2-1; 7 bases are a match to TRBD1. CDR3 length: 14 residues. The J segment lost 11 bases and the V segment lost 0 bases, leaving 7 bases of the junction unmatched. Germline-derived CDR1 and CDR2 are MNHEY and SVGEGT. This CDR3 is CASSYSDRELKQFF. CDR3 coding DNA: TGTGCCAGCAGTTACTCCGACAGGGAGTTAAAGCAGTTCTTC.

The count of this clone is one. The same CDR3 also results from other DNA sequences found in this sample. As DNA, the CDR3 is TGTGCCAGCAAAAGCGGCAGCACAGATACGCAGTATTTT. Its protein is CASKSGSTDTQYF. The chain links TRBV12-3 or TRBV12-4 to TRBJ2-3; D possibly corresponds to TRBD2 (5 bases). The CDR3 has 13 amino acids. Trimming took 7 bases from V and 0 from J, leaving 8 bases between them.

This clone was picked up one time. The chain couples TRBV4-1 to TRBJ2-7, with TRBD1 matching 8 bases. V lost 4 bases and J lost 4; bases outside the gene matches: 15. Looked up from germline, CDR1 is MGHRA and CDR2 is YSYEKL. There are 17 residues in the CDR3. CDR3 amino acids: CASSRGVGYTGGYEQYF. The DNA for the CDR3 is TGCGCCAGCAGCCGTGGGGTAGGGTACACAGGGGGATACGAGCAGTACTTC.

The genes are TRBV4-1 and TRBJ1-5; D is perhaps TRBD1 (6 bases). The CDR3 totals 14 residues. Germline CDR1 and CDR2: MGHRA and YSYEKL. Deletions cut 4 bases from V and 4 bases from J, with 11 bases between. CDR3 protein: CASSPLTGNQPQHF. The DNA of the CDR3 is TGCGCCAGCAGCCCCTTGACAGGTAATCAGCCCCAGCATTTT.

The chain uses TRBV7-9 and TRBJ2-7; 8 bases map to TRBD1. Looked up from germline, CDR1 is SEHNR and CDR2 is FQNEAQ (reference sequence). This CDR3 contains 14 residues. After removal of 5 bases from V and 5 bases from J, the junction contained 8 bases not matched to a gene. The CDR3 DNA reads as TGTGCCAGCAGCGCCTCGGACAGGGCCCACGAGCAGTACTTC. This sequence encodes CASSASDRAHEQYF. The full variable domain, with the rest looked up from reference TRBV7-9 and TRBJ2-7, is DTGVSQNPRHKITKRGQNVTFRCDPISEHNRLYWYRQTLGQGPEFLTYFQNEAQLEKSRLLSDRFSAERPKGSFSTLEIQRTEQGDSAMYLCASSASDRAHEQYFGPGTRLTVT.

The chain is built from TRBV7-6 and TRBJ2-7; 11 nucleotides match TRBD2. The germline V gene has CDR1 SGHVS and CDR2 FNYEAQ. The V segment lost 1 base and the J segment 6 bases; nucleotides outside the gene matches: 8. The CDR3 consists of 16 residues. The CDR3 sequence is CASSLEALAGVGEQYF. The CDR3 DNA follows: TGTGCCAGCAGCTTAGAAGCACTAGCGGGAGTTGGCGAGCAGTACTTC.

The chain couples TRBV9 to TRBJ2-1; 13 bases are shared with TRBD2. V dropped 2 bases and J dropped 7; count of bases not matched to a gene: 9. The length of the CDR3 is 17 residues. The germline gives CDR1 SGDLS, CDR2 YYNGEE. The CDR3 DNA is TGTGCCAGCAGCGTGTCTGCCGGGACTAGCGGGATTAATGAGCAGTTCTTC. It encodes CASSVSAGTSGINEQFF.

This clone showed up just once. This chain links TRBV7-3 with TRBJ2-1; TRBD2 aligns across 8 bases. The CDR3 length is 13 residues. Unmatched junction bases numbered 1, after V lost 6 bases and J lost 3 bases. The germline V gene has CDR1 SGHTA and CDR2 FQGTGA. This CDR3 reads CASSTSGYNEQFF. The CDR3 DNA reads as TGTGCCAGCAGTACTAGCGGCTACAATGAGCAGTTCTTC.

The J gene is TRBJ2-1, the V gene TRBV19; D uncertain. CDR1 is LNHDA and CDR2 is SQIVND in the germline V gene (reference sequence). CDR3 size: 16 residues. Trimming stripped 3 bases from V and 3 bases from J, with 15 bases between. CDR3 amino acids: CASSISARVIYNEQFF. CDR3 DNA sequence: TGTGCCAGTAGTATCTCGGCTAGAGTAATCTACAATGAGCAGTTCTTC. The variable domain in full, completed from reference TRBV19 and TRBJ2-1, reads DGGITQSPKYLFRKEGQNVTLSCEQNLNHDAMYWYRQDPGQGLRLIYYSQIVNDFQKGDIAEGYSVSREKKESFPLTVTSAQKNPTAFYLCASSISARVIYNEQFFGPGTRLTVL.

The V and J genes are TRBV7-8 and TRBJ1-6, with 10 bases fitting TRBD1. There are 22 residues in the CDR3. Trimming took 2 bases from V and 6 from J; bases not matched to a gene: 22. Germline values: CDR1 SGHVS, CDR2 FQNEAQ. This CDR3 reads CASSLMTNTYRDRGGPNSPLHF. The CDR3 nucleotides read TGTGCCAGCAGCTTAATGACTAACACGTACCGGGACAGGGGTGGCCCTAATTCACCCCTCCACTTT.